This T cell receptor (beta chain) originates from a study of CD8 T cells in ankylosing spondylitis. Study outcomes and limitations: According to the report, clones linked to the disease were significantly enriched in matched synovial fluid samples taken from ankylosing spondylitis patients.

Making the TCR beta libraries involved quantitative 5'-RACE with molecular barcodes. TCRdb re-called the 5' RACE reads through MiXCR, storing one row per CDR3 protein. The data contain around 250,000 distinct CDR3 sequences, over 8.5% of them singletons. Many counts were recorded for this clonotype. Its antigen is not known. CDR3 length equals 14 residues. V was clipped by 0 bases and J by 2 bases, with 5 bases between them. Germline CDR1 and CDR2: DFQATT and SNEGSKA (reference sequence). V and J are TRBV20-1 and TRBJ2-6; TRBD1 is a possible D gene (5 bases). Specimen: blood, either unsorted or a sorted T cell fraction (not recorded which). The sequence was obtained from a male donor with ankylosing spondylitis or in good health (not recorded which). CDR3 sequence: CSAREQAGANVLTF. The CDR3 DNA reads as TGCAGTGCTAGAGAACAGGCTGGGGCCAACGTCCTGACTTTC.